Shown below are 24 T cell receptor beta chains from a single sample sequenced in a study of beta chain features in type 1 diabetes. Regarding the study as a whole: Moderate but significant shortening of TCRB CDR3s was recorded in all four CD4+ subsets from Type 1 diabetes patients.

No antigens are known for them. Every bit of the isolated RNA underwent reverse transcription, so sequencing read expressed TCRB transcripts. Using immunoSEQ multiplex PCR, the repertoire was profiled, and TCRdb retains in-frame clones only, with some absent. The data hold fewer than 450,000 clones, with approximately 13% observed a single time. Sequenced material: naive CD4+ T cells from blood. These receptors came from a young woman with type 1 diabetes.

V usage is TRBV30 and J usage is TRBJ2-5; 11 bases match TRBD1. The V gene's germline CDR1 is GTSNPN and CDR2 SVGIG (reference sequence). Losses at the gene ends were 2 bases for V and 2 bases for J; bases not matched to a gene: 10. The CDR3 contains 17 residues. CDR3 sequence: CAWSHLLGDRGQETQYF. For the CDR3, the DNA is TGTGCCTGGAGTCATTTATTAGGGGACAGGGGGCAAGAGACCCAGTACTTC.

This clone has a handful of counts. The CDR3 DNA is TGTGCCAGCAGCTTAAGTGGTAGCGGCCTCACCGATACGCAGTATTTT. It codes for CASSLSGSGLTDTQYF. J is TRBJ2-3 and V is TRBV7-3; D perhaps matches TRBD2 (6 bases). Trimming stripped 1 base from V and 6 bases from J, with 17 bases between. Germline V gives CDR1 SGHTA, CDR2 FQGTGA. This CDR3 comprises 16 residues.

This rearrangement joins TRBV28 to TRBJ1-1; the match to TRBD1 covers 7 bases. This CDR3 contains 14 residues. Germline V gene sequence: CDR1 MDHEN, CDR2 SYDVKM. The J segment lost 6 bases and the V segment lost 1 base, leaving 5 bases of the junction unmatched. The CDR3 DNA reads TGTGCCAGCAGTTTATCGAGACAGGGCGCTGAAGCTTTCTTT. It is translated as CASSLSRQGAEAFF.

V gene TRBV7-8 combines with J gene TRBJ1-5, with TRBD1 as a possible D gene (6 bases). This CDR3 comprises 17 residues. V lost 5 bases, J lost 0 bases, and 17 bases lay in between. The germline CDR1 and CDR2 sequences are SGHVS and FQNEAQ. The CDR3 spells CASSPEYQGNSNQPQHF. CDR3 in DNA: TGTGCCAGCAGCCCCGAATATCAGGGGAATAGCAATCAGCCCCAGCATTTT.

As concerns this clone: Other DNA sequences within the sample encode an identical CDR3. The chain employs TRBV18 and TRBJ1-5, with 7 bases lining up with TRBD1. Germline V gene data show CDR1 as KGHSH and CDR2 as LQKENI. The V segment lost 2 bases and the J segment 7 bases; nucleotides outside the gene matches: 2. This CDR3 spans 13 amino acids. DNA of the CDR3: TGTGCCAGCTCACCAGGGGACAGACAGCCCCAGCATTTT. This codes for CASSPGDRQPQHF.

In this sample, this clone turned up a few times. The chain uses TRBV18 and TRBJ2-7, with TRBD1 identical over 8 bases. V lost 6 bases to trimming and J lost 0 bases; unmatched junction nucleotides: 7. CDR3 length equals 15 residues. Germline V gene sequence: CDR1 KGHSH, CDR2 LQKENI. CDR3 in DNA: TGTGCCAGCTCGGTCGGACAGGGCCCCTCCTACGAGCAGTACTTC. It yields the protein CASSVGQGPSYEQYF.

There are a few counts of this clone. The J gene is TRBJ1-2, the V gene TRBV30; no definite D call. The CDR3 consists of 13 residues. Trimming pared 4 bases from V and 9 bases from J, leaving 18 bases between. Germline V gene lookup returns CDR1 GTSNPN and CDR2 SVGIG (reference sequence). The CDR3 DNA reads TGTGCCTGGACGTCAGGTCTTGGATATAGCTACACCTTC. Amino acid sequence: CAWTSGLGYSYTF. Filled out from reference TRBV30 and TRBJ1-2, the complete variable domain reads SQTIHQWPATLVQPVGSPLSLECTVEGTSNPNLYWYRQAAGRGLQLLFYSVGIGQISSEVPQNLSASRPQDRQFILSSKKLLLSDSGFYLCAWTSGLGYSYTFGSGTRLTVV.

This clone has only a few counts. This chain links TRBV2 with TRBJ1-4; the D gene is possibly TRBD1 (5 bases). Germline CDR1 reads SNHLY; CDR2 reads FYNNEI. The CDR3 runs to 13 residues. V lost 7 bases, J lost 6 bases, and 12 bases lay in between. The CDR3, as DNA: TGTGCCAGCAACTTTCGGGGGTATGAAAAACTGTTTTTT. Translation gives CASNFRGYEKLFF.

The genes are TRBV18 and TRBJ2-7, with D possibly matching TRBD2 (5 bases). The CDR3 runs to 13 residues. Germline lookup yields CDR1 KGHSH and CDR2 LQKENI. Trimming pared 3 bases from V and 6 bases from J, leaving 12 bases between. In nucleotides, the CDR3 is TGTGCCAGCTCACCGACGGACTTTTCCGAGCAGTACGTC. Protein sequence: CASSPTDFSEQYV.

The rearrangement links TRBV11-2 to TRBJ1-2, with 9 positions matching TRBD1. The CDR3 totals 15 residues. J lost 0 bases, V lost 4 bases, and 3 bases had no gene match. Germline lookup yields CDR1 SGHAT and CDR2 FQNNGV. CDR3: CASSSRQGANYGYTF. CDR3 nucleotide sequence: TGTGCCAGCAGCTCCCGACAGGGGGCTAACTATGGCTACACCTTC. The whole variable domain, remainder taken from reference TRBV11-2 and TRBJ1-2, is EAGVAQSPRYKIIEKRQSVAFWCNPISGHATLYWYQQILGQGPKLLIQFQNNGVVDDSQLPKDRFSAERLKGVDSTLKIQPAKLEDSAVYLCASSSRQGANYGYTFGSGTRLTVV.

The CDR3 nucleotides are TGTGCCAGCAGCCGTCCGGGGGGCCCTAACACCGGGGAGCTGTTTTTT. Translation gives CASSRPGGPNTGELFF. J is TRBJ2-2 and V is TRBV7-9; weak D call: TRBD2 (7 bases). The V end lost 5 bases, the J end lost 2 bases, and 15 bases lay between the germline ends. Germline V gene data show CDR1 as SEHNR and CDR2 as FQNEAQ (reference sequence). This CDR3 is 16 amino acids long.

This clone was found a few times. CDR3 DNA sequence: TGTGCCAGCAGGGGAGCGGATGAGCAGTTCTTC. Protein sequence: CASRGADEQFF. V gene TRBV28 combines with J gene TRBJ2-1, with a weak D call TRBD2 (5 bases). Germline V gene sequence: CDR1 MDHEN, CDR2 SYDVKM. V was shortened by 6 bases and J by 8 bases, with 8 bases between the two germline ends. The length of the CDR3 is 11 residues.

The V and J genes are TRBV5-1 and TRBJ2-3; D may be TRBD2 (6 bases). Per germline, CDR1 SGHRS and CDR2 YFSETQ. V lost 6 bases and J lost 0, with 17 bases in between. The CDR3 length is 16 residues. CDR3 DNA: TGCGCCAGCATGGAGGGAGCGGGCGCTAGCACAGATACGCAGTATTTT. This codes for CASMEGAGASTDTQYF.

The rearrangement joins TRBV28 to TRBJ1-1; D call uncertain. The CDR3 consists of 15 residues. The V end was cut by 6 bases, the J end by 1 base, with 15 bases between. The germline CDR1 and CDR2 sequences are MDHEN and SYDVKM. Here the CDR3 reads CASRPRARRNTEAFF. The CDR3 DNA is TGTGCCAGCAGACCACGTGCCAGAAGGAACACTGAAGCTTTCTTT. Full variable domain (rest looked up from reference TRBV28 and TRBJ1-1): DVKVTQSSRYLVKRTGEKVFLECVQDMDHENMFWYRQDPGLGLRLIYFSYDVKMKEKGDIPEGYSVSREKKERFSLILESASTNQTSMYLCASRPRARRNTEAFFGQGTRLTVV.

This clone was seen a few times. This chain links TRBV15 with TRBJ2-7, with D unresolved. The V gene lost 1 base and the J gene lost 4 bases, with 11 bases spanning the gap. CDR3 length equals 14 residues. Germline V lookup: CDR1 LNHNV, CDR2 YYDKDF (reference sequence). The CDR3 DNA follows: TGTGCCACCAGCAGAGGAGGCCCTGGGTACGAGCAGTACTTC. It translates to CATSRGGPGYEQYF.

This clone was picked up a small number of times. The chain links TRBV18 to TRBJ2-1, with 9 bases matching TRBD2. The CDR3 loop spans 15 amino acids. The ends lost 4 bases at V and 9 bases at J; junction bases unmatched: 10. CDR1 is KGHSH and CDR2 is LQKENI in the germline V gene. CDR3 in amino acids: CASSRLGTSSVEQFF. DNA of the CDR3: TGTGCCAGCTCACGCCTCGGGACTAGCAGTGTTGAGCAGTTCTTC.

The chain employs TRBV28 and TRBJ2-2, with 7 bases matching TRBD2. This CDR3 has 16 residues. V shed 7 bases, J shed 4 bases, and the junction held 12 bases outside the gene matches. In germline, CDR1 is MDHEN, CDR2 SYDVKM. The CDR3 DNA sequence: TGTGCCAGCACGCCCACGAAAGGGAGGGTCACCGGGGAGCTGTTTTTT. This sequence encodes CASTPTKGRVTGELFF.

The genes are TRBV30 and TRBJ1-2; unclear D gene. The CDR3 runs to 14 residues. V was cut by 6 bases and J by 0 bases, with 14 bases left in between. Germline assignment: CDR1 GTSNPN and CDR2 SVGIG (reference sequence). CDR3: CACQQSPTNYGYTF. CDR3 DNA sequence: TGTGCCTGTCAACAGAGCCCTACTAACTATGGCTACACCTTC.

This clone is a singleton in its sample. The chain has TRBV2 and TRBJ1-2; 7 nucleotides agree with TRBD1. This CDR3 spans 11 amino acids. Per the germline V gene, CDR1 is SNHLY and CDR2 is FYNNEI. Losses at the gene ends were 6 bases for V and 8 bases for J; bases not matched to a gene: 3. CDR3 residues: CASSLQGGYTF. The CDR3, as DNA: TGTGCCAGCAGCCTACAGGGGGGCTACACCTTC. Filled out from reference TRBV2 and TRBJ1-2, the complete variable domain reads EPEVTQTPSHQVTQMGQEVILRCVPISNHLYFYWYRQILGQKVEFLVSFYNNEISEKSEIFDDQFSVERPDGSNFTLKIRSTKLEDSAMYFCASSLQGGYTFGSGTRLTVV.

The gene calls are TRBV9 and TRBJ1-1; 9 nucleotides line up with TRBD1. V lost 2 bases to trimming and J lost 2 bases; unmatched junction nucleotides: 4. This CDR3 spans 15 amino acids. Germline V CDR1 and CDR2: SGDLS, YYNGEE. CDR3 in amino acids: CASSVGTGSNTEAFF. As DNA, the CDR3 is TGTGCCAGCAGCGTGGGGACAGGGAGCAACACTGAAGCTTTCTTT.

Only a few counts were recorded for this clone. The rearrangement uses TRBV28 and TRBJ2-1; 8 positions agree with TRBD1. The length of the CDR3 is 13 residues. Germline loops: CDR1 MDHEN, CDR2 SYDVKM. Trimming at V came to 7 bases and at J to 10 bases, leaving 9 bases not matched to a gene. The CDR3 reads CASTRETGDEQFF. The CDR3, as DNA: TGTGCCAGCACCCGCGAGACAGGGGACGAGCAGTTCTTC.

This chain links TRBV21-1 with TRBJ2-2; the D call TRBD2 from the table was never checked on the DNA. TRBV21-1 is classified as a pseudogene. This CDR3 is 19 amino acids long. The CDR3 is CASSSRLGSGRGVNGELFF. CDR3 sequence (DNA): TGTGCCAGCAGCTCCAGGCTAGGTAGCGGGAGAGGCGTGAACGGGGAGCTGTTTTTT.

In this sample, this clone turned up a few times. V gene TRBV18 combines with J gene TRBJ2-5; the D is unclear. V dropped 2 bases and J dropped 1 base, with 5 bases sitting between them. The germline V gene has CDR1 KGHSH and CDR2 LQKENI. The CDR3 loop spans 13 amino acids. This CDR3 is CASSPYFQETQYF. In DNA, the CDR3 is TGTGCCAGCTCACCATACTTCCAAGAGACCCAGTACTTC.

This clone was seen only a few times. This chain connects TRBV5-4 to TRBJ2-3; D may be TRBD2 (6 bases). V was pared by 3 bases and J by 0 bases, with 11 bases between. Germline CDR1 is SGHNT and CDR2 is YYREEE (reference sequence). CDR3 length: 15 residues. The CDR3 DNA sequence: TGTGCCAGCAGCTCTGGAGGGAGGAGCACAGATACGCAGTATTTT. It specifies CASSSGGRSTDTQYF.